This T cell receptor beta chain derives from a study of control samples from healthy donors and cancer patients. The V end was cut by 5 bases, the J end by 0 bases, with 10 bases between. The germline gives CDR1 GTSNPN, CDR2 SVGIG (reference sequence). The CDR3 extends over 14 amino acids. Sequencing was performed with immunoSEQ multiplex PCR; in TCRdb, only in-frame clones are kept and a portion is missing. The sample has 150,000 to 180,000 clones, 93% seen once. Material: blood. The rearrangement links TRBV30 to TRBJ1-4; D is ambiguous. This TCR came from a man aged 45-65 years in good health. CDR3 DNA: TGTGCCTGGGGACCCCCTGCAACTAATGAAAAACTGTTTTTT. This translates into CAWGPPATNEKLFF.